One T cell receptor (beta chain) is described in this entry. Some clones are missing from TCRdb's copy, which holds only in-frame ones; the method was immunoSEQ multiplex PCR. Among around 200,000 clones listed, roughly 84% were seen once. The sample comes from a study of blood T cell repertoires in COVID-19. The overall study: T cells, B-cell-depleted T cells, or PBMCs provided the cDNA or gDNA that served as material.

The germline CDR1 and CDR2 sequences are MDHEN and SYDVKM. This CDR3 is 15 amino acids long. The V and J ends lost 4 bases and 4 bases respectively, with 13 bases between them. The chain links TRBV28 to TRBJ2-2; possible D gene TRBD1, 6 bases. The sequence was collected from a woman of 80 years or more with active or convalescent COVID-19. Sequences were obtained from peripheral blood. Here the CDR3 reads CASSSRTVPTGELFF. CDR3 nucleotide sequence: TGTGCCAGCAGTTCCCGGACAGTACCCACCGGGGAGCTGTTTTTT. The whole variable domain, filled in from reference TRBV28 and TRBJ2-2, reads DVKVTQSSRYLVKRTGEKVFLECVQDMDHENMFWYRQDPGLGLRLIYFSYDVKMKEKGDIPEGYSVSREKKERFSLILESASTNQTSMYLCASSSRTVPTGELFFGEGSRLTVL.